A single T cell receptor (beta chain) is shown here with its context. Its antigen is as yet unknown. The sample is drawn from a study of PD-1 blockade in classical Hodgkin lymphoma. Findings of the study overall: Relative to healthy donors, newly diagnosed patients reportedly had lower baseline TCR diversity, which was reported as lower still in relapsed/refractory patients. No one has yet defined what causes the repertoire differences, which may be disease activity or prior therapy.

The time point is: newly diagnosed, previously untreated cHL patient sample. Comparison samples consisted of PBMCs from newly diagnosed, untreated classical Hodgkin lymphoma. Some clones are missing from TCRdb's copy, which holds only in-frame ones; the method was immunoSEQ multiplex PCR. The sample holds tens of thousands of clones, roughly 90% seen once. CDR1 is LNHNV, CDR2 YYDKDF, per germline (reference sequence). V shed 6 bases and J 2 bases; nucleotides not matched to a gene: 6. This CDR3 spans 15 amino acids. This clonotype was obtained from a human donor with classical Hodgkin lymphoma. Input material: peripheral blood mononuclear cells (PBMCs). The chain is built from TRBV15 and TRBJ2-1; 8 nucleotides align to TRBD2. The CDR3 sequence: CATRAPAGAYNEQFF. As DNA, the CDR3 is TGTGCCACCAGGGCCCCAGCGGGGGCCTACAATGAGCAGTTCTTC. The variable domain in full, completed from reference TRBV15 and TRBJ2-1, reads DAMVIQNPRYQVTQFGKPVTLSCSQTLNHNVMYWYQQKSSQAPKLLFHYYDKDFNNEADTPDNFQSRRPNTSFCFLDIRSPGLGDTAMYLCATRAPAGAYNEQFFGPGTRLTVL.